This T cell receptor beta chain was sequenced for a study of OX40 agonist ivuxolimab in advanced cancers. Study at large: The patients' treatment was ivuxolimab, an agonistic anti-OX40 (CD134) antibody. At doses from 0.01 to 10 mg/kg, patients were given intravenous ivuxolimab every 2 weeks.

The sampling schedule covered blood at baseline, cycle 4 day 1, and cycle 7 day 1. The repertoire was sequenced with immunoSEQ multiplex PCR; TCRdb's copy has only in-frame clones and lacks some. The table shows about 65,000 clones, with around nine tenths occurring only once. V was cut by 6 bases and J by 4 bases, with 15 bases left in between. Germline V CDR1 and CDR2: MNHEY, SVGAGI. This CDR3 contains 15 residues. The origin of this receptor is an adult with an advanced solid tumor such as melanoma, head and neck, liver or kidney cancer. This rearrangement joins TRBV6-5 to TRBJ2-2; weak D call: TRBD2 (6 bases). The sample was CD4+ or CD8+ T cells sorted from blood, taken in a trial of the OX40 agonist ivuxolimab. Here the CDR3 reads CASRSGTFLTGELFF. CDR3 nucleotides: TGTGCCAGCAGATCCGGGACTTTTCTCACCGGGGAGCTGTTTTTT.